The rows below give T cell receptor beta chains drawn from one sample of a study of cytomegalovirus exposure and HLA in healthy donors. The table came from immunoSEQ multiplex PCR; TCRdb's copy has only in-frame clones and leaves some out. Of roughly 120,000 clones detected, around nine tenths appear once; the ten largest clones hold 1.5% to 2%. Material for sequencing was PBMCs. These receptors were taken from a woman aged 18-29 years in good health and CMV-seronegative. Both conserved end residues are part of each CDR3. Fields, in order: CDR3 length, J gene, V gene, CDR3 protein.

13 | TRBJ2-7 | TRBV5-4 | CASSSFLEYEQYF
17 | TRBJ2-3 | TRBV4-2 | CASSQNSGTSGTDTQYF
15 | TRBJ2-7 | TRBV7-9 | CASSSLGGDSYEQYF
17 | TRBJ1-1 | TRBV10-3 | CAISGGQGAKLQTEAFF
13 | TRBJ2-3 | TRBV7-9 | CASSPTRVDTQYF
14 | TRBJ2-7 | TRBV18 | CASSPRGSPYEQYF
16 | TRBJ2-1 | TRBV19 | CASSIMGTPRSNEQFF
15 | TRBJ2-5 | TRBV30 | CAWSPGTGFQETQYF
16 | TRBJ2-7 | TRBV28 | CASSAIRAGDPKEQYF
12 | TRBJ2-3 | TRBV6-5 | CASSPGSDTQYF
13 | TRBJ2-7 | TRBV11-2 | CASSPGQGYEQYF
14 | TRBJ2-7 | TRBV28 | CASSAPGRAYEQYF
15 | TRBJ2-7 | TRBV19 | CATRAGGSSSYEQYF
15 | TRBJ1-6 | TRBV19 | CASSRTDWASSPLHF
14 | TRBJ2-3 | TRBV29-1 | CSVEKRGRTDTQYF
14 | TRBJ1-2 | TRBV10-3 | CAIRGTADHYGYTF
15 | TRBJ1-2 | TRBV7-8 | CASTLTPGGAGGYTF
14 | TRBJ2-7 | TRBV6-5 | CASSYTGESYEQYF
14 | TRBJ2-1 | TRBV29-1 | CSVPGQGSYNEQFF
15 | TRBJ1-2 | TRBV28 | CASSLGTGDLGGYTF
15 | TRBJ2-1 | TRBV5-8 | CASSLGVAFFNEQFF
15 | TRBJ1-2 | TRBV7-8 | CASSPEGGLSYGYTF
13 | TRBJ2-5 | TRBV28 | CASSRADQETQYF
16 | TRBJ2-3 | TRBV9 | CASRNDRDFSTDTQYF
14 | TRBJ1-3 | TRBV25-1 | CASSGIGVGNTIYF
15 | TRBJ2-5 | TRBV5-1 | CASSPYSGEEETQYF
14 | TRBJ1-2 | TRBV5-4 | CASSLSRGPYGYTF
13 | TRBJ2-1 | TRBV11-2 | CASSLEFRDEQFF
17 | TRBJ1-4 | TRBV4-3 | CASSQEGMGAGREKLFF
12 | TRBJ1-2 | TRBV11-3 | CASSLAGEGLIF
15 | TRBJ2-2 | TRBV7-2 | CASSPRTDYTGELFF
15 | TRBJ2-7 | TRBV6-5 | CASRGPGGHSYEQYF
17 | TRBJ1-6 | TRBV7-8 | CASGTGGLGTYNSPLHF
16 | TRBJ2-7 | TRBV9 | CASSVEDSSYSYEQYF
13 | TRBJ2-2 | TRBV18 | CASSPGGTGELFF
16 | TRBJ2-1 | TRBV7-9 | CASSPGTGGNYNEQFF
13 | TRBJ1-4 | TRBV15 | CATSTGQLEKLFF
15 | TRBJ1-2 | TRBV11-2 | CASSLGQGERYGYTF
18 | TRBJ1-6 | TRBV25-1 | CASSETGVGGTYNSPLHF
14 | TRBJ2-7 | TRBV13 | CASTLEAGSYEQYF
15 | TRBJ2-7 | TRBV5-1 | CASSFEQINSYEQYF
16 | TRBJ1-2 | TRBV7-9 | CASSPIPTGENYGYTF
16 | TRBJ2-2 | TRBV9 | CASSKTGQPNTGELFF
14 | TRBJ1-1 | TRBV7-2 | CASSPLSVNTEAFF
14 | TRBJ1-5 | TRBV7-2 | CASSQLGQGQPQHF
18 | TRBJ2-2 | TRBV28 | CASSPTPTSGIGPGELFF
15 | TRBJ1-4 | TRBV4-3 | CASSQVWNYGEKLFF
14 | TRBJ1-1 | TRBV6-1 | CASSALDTDTEAFF
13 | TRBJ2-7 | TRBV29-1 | CSVVGGALYEQYF
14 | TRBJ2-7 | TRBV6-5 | CASSYGPKNYEQYF
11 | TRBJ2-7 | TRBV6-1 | CAIGGSREQYF
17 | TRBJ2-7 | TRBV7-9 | CASISNPLAGGRYEQYF
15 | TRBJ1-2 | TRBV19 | CATHTTGTVAYGYTF
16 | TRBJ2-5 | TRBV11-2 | CASSAGLSGGEETQYF
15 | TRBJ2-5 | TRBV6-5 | CASRVGLAGAPAQYF